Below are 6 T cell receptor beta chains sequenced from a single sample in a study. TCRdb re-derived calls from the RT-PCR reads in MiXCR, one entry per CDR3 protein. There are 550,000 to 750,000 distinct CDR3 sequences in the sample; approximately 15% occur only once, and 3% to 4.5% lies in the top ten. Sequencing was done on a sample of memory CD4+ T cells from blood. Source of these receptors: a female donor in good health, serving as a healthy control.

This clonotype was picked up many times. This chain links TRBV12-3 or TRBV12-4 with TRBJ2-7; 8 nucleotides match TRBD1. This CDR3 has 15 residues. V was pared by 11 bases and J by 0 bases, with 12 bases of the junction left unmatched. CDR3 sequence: CACRQGHPGSYEQYF. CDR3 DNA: TGTGCCTGCCGACAGGGGCATCCAGGCTCCTACGAGCAGTACTTC.

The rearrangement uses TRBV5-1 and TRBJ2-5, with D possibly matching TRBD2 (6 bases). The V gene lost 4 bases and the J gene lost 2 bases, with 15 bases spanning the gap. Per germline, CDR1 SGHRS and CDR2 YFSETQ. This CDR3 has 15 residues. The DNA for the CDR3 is TGCGCCAGCAGCCCGGGAGTCACGGGTCAAGAGACCCAGTACTTC. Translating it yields CASSPGVTGQETQYF.

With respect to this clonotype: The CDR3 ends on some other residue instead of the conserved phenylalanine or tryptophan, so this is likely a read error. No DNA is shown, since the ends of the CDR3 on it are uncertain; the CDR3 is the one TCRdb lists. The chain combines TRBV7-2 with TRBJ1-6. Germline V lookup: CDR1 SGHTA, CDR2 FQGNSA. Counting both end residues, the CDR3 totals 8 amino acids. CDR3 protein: CASSRNQI.

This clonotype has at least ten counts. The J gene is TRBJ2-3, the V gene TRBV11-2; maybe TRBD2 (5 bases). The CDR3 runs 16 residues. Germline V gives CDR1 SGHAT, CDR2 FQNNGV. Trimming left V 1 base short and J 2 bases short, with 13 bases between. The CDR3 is CASSLGGDGHTDTQYF. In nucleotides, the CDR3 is TGTGCCAGCAGCTTAGGGGGAGATGGGCACACAGATACGCAGTATTTT.

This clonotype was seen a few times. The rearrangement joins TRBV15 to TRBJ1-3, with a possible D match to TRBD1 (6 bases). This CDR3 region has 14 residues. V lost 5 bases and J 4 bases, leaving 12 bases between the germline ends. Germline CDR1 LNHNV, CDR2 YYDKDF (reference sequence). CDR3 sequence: CATSPQGTGNTIYF. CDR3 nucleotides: TGTGCCACCAGCCCACAGGGAACGGGAAACACCATATATTTT.

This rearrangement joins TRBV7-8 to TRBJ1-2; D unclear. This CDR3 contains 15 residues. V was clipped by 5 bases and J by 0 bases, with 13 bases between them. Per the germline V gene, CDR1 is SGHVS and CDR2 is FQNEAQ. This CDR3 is CASSPTGRANYGYTF. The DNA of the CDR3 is TGTGCCAGCAGCCCGACCGGGAGAGCTAACTATGGCTACACCTTC.